Only a few counts were recorded for the clone carrying this TCR beta chain. Sorted populations all exceeded 95% purity. The sequenced template was cDNA made from the entire isolated RNA. Profiling relied on immunoSEQ multiplex PCR, and the TCRdb table lists in-frame clones only, not all of them. The table includes around 350,000 clones, approximately 12% detected once. This sample was taken from a study of beta chain features in type 1 diabetes. The sequenced material came from naive CD4+ T cells from blood. This receptor was taken from a young man in good health.

This CDR3 is CASSPDTFGTQYF. In DNA form, the CDR3 reads TGTGCCAGCAGCCCGGACACGTTCGGGACCCAGTACTTC. The rearrangement links TRBV5-6 to TRBJ2-5, with D possibly being TRBD1 (5 bases). CDR1 is SGHDT, CDR2 YYEEEE, per germline. V was cut by 4 bases and J by 7 bases, with 14 bases left in between. The CDR3 has 13 amino acids. The whole variable domain, filled in from reference TRBV5-6 and TRBJ2-5, reads DAGVTQSPTHLIKTRGQQVTLRCSPKSGHDTVSWYQQALGQGPQFIFQYYEEEERQRGNFPDRFSGHQFPNYSSELNVNALLLGDSALYLCASSPDTFGTQYFGPGTRLLVL.